Listed here are 19 T cell receptor beta chains from one sample, sequenced in a study of liver allograft versus peripheral blood T cells. About the study: A comparison was made between T cell receptor repertoires in transplanted livers and those in recipients' peripheral blood.

From the reads, TCRdb called clonotypes with MiXCR, one entry per CDR3 protein. The sample lists around 4,200 distinct CDR3 sequences; roughly a fifth were seen once. The receptors originated from a human patient who had a liver transplant. The graft donor may be the source of some T cells.

Notes on this clonotype: The likely explanation is a read error, given a far larger clone one base away. The genes are TRBV28 and TRBJ2-7; D uncertain. CDR3 length equals 14 residues. Germline V gives CDR1 MDHEN, CDR2 SYDVKM. V shed 5 bases and J shed 3 bases, with 14 bases lying between them. The CDR3 loop reads CASSPERFFYEQYF. CDR3 nucleotides: TGTGCCAGCAGTCCTGAGAGGTTTTTCTACGAGCAGTACTTC.

By sample share, this clonotype is medium-sized (0.01 to 0.1%). The J gene is TRBJ1-2, the V gene TRBV15; D unresolved. The length of the CDR3 is 14 residues. CDR1 and CDR2 from the germline V gene are LNHNV and YYDKDF (reference sequence). Trimming pared 0 bases from V and 8 bases from J, leaving 13 bases between. The CDR3 nucleotides read TGTGCCACCAGCAGAGATGGAACGGCTTTGGGCTACACCTTC. Translation: CATSRDGTALGYTF.

This clonotype qualifies as medium-sized. The J gene is TRBJ1-2, the V gene TRBV10-3, with 7 bases lining up with TRBD1. V dropped 8 bases and J dropped 5; count of bases not matched to a gene: 5. CDR3 length: 12 amino acids. From germline, CDR1 is ENHRY and CDR2 SYGVKD. The CDR3 loop is CAIRPTGYGYTF. For the CDR3, the DNA is TGTGCCATCCGGCCGACAGGGTATGGCTACACCTTC.

This clonotype showed up many times. This chain connects TRBV7-2 to TRBJ2-7; D is unclear. CDR1 is SGHTA and CDR2 is FQGNSA in the germline V gene. Trimming removed 4 bases at V and 3 bases at J, with 4 bases between. CDR3 length: 11 residues. CDR3 nucleotide sequence: TGTGCCAGCAGCTCCTACTACGAGCAGTACTTC. Translated: CASSSYYEQYF. Together with reference TRBV7-2 and TRBJ2-7, the CDR3 gives the full variable domain: GAGVSQSPSNKVTEKGKDVELRCDPISGHTALYWYRQSLGQGLEFLIYFQGNSAPDKSGLPSDRFSAERTGGSVSTLTIQRTQQEDSAVYLCASSSYYEQYFGPGTRLTVT.

This clonotype is labeled medium-sized. V usage is TRBV24-1 and J usage is TRBJ2-1; 8 bases align to TRBD2. V lost 9 bases, J lost 4 bases, and 13 bases stayed unmatched. Germline V gene sequence: CDR1 KGHDR, CDR2 SFDVKD. CDR3 length: 16 residues. Written as DNA, the CDR3 is TGTGCCACCGGAACGACTAGCGCCCATGGGTACAATGAGCAGTTCTTC. Protein sequence: CATGTTSAHGYNEQFF.

This sequence joins TRBV3-1 and TRBJ1-6; 7 bases line up with TRBD1. The CDR3 has 14 residues. V lost 2 bases, J lost 10 bases, and 5 bases stayed unmatched. CDR1 is LGHDT, CDR2 YNNKEL, per germline (reference sequence). The CDR3 DNA reads TGTGCCAGCAGCCAAACAGGGGCTTCCTCACCCCTCCACTTT. Translating it yields CASSQTGASSPLHF.

By share, this clonotype ranks as medium-sized. This chain joins TRBV7-9 and TRBJ1-2; D may be TRBD1 (5 bases). V lost 1 base, J lost 4 bases, and 13 bases lay in between. Looked up from germline, CDR1 is SEHNR and CDR2 is FQNEAQ (reference sequence). The CDR3 consists of 15 residues. The CDR3 DNA reads as TGTGCCAGCAGCTTAGTATCGGGGGAGCTCTATGGCTACACCTTC. Protein sequence: CASSLVSGELYGYTF. Full variable domain (rest looked up from reference TRBV7-9 and TRBJ1-2): DTGVSQNPRHKITKRGQNVTFRCDPISEHNRLYWYRQTLGQGPEFLTYFQNEAQLEKSRLLSDRFSAERPKGSFSTLEIQRTEQGDSAMYLCASSLVSGELYGYTFGSGTRLTVV.

Judged by abundance, this clonotype is medium-sized. The chain uses TRBV28 and TRBJ1-1, with unresolved D. Trimming pared 4 bases from V and 7 bases from J, leaving 22 bases between. Per germline, CDR1 MDHEN and CDR2 SYDVKM. The CDR3 covers 16 residues. The CDR3 spells CASSSHSLGRRVEAFF. The CDR3 DNA follows: TGTGCCAGCAGTTCTCATTCCCTCGGACGGAGAGTTGAAGCTTTCTTT.

This clonotype has just a few counts. This chain uses TRBV7-3 with TRBJ2-1; TRBD1 might be the D (6 bases). This CDR3 region has 12 residues. Trimming cost V 5 bases and J 15 bases, with 17 bases left between them. Germline CDR1 is SGHTA and CDR2 is FQGTGA. The DNA of the CDR3 is TGTGCCAGCAGCCACCCGGGACAATCCGCGTTCTTC. It translates to CASSHPGQSAFF.

This clonotype counts as medium-sized. The chain links TRBV27 to TRBJ2-7; a possible D gene is TRBD2 (6 bases). Trimming cost V 2 bases and J 3 bases, with 11 bases left between them. The CDR3 consists of 14 residues. The germline V gene has CDR1 MNHEY and CDR2 SMNVEV (reference sequence). CDR3 in DNA: TGTGCCAGCAGTTTAAAAGGGGAGGTCTACGAGCAGTACTTC. Translation: CASSLKGEVYEQYF.

Of note for this clonotype: A read error is the likely source, as a far larger clone sits one nucleotide away. The chain has TRBV6-2 or TRBV6-3 and TRBJ1-4; D is ambiguous. V dropped 6 bases and J dropped 4 bases, with 12 bases sitting between them. This CDR3 comprises 14 residues. CDR1 is MNHEY, CDR2 SVGEGT, per germline. The CDR3 loop is CASSPHWNNEKLFF. The CDR3 region has the DNA TGTGCCAGCAGCCCGCACTGGAATAATGAAAAACTGTTTTTT.

By sample fraction, this clonotype is medium-sized. The gene calls are TRBV10-3 and TRBJ1-2; D unclear. The CDR3 has 15 amino acids. V was clipped by 6 bases and J by 4 bases, with 18 bases between them. The germline CDR1 and CDR2 sequences are ENHRY and SYGVKD. Here the CDR3 DNA reads TGTGCCATCAGCGCTGGCTCAGGACTGAGCTATGGCTACACCTTC. Encoded protein: CAISAGSGLSYGYTF.

This clonotype was detected a few times. The rearrangement joins TRBV6-5 to TRBJ2-3; D gene uncertain. The V gene lost 6 bases and the J gene lost 1 base, with 11 bases spanning the gap. Germline V gene lookup returns CDR1 MNHEY and CDR2 SVGAGI. The length of the CDR3 is 14 residues. This CDR3 is CASRPQLGTDTQYF. The CDR3 DNA follows: TGTGCCAGCAGACCACAACTCGGCACAGATACGCAGTATTTT.

The V gene is TRBV6-5, the J gene TRBJ2-5; D is unresolved. From germline, CDR1 is MNHEY and CDR2 SVGAGI. This CDR3 comprises 14 residues. Trimming shortened V by 6 bases and J by 1 base, and 12 bases separated the two germline ends. This chain's CDR3 is CASSLSVAQETQYF. The CDR3 nucleotides are TGTGCCAGCAGCCTTTCTGTGGCCCAAGAGACCCAGTACTTC.

This clonotype occurred a few times. This chain links TRBV5-6 with TRBJ2-5, with 11 positions matching TRBD2. The J segment lost 4 bases and the V segment lost 4 bases, leaving 12 bases of the junction unmatched. Germline assignment: CDR1 SGHDT and CDR2 YYEEEE. The CDR3 length is 17 residues. The CDR3 DNA sequence: TGTGCCAGCAGCCGCATAACACTAGCGGGAGATCGAGAGACCCAGTACTTC. Translation gives CASSRITLAGDRETQYF.

This clonotype is classed as medium-sized (0.01 to 0.1%). The genes are TRBV28 and TRBJ2-1; the match to TRBD2 covers 8 bases. Germline V gene data show CDR1 as MDHEN and CDR2 as SYDVKM. J lost 9 bases, V lost 5 bases, and 18 bases had no gene match. The CDR3 totals 17 residues. CDR3 sequence (DNA): TGTGCCAGCAGTACAGCCGGACTAGCTCCCCGGGTTGGTGAGCAGTTCTTC. It encodes CASSTAGLAPRVGEQFF.

Relative to its sample, this clonotype is medium-sized. The chain carries TRBV24-1 and TRBJ2-7; D call uncertain. CDR3 length: 12 residues. Trimming stripped 1 base from V and 4 bases from J, with 4 bases between. Germline assignment: CDR1 KGHDR and CDR2 SFDVKD. CDR3: CATSDFGYEQYF. The DNA for the CDR3 is TGTGCCACCAGTGATTTTGGGTACGAGCAGTACTTC.

Remarks on this clonotype: Since a much larger clone is just one base distant, this may be a read error. The rearrangement joins TRBV25-1 to TRBJ2-7; 13 bases line up with TRBD2. This CDR3 comprises 15 residues. After removal of 4 bases from V and 7 bases from J, the junction contained 7 bases not matched to a gene. Germline CDR1 is MGHDK and CDR2 is SYGVNS. CDR3 DNA sequence: TGTGCCAGCAGTGGAGGACTAGCGGGAGTATGGGAGCAGTACTTC. It is translated as CASSGGLAGVWEQYF.

By frequency in the sample, this clonotype is medium-sized. The V call is TRBV6-5, the J call TRBJ2-7; TRBD2 matches 7 bases. Losses at the gene ends were 6 bases for V and 1 base for J; bases not matched to a gene: 9. CDR1 and CDR2 from the germline V gene are MNHEY and SVGAGI. The CDR3 has 15 amino acids. The CDR3 loop is CASRQPGGISYEQYF. DNA for the CDR3: TGTGCCAGCAGGCAACCGGGGGGAATATCCTACGAGCAGTACTTC.